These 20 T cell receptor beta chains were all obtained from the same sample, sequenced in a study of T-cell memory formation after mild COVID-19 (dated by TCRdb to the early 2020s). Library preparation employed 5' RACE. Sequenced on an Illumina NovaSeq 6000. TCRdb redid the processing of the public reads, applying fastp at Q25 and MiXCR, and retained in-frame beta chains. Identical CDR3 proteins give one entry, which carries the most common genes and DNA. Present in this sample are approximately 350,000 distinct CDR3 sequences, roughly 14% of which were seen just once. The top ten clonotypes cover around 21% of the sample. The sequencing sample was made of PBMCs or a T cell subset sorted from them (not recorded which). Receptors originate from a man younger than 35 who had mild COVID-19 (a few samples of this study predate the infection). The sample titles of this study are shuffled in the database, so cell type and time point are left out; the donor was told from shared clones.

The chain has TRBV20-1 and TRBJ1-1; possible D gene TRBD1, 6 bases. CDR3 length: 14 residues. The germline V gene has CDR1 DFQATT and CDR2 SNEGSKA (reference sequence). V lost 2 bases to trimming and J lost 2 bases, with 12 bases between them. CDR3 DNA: TGCAGTGCTAGAAAGGCAGGGGATAACACTGAAGCTTTCTTT. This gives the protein CSARKAGDNTEAFF.

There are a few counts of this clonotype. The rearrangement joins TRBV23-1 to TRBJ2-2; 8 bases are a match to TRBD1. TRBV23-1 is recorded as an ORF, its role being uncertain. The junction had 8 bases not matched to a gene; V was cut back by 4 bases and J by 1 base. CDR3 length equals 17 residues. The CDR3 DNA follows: TGCGCCAGCAGTCGGGAGGCAGGGGGCCGGAACACCGGGGAGCTGTTTTTT. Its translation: CASSREAGGRNTGELFF.

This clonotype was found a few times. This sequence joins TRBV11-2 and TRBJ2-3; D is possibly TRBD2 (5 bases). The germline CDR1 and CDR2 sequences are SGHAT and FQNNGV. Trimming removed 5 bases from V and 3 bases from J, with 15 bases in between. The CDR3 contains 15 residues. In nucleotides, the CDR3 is TGTGCCAGCAGCCGTGACCGTGCGGGTACAGATACGCAGTATTTT. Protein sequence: CASSRDRAGTDTQYF.

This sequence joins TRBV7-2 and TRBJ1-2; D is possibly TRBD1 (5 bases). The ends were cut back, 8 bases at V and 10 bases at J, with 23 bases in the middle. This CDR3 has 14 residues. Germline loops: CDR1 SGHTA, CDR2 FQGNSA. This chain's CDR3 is CASGVPGTVIPYTF. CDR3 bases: TGTGCCAGCGGTGTCCCAGGGACGGTTATTCCCTACACCTTC. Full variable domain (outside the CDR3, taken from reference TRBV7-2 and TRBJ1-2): GAGVSQSPSNKVTEKGKDVELRCDPISGHTALYWYRQSLGQGLEFLIYFQGNSAPDKSGLPSDRFSAERTGGSVSTLTIQRTQQEDSAVYLCASGVPGTVIPYTFGSGTRLTVV.

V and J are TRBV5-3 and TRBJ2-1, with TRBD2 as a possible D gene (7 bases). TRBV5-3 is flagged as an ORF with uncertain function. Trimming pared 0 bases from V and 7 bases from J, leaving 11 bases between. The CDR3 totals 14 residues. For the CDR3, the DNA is TGTGCCAGAAGCTTGGTCGGGGGGCCTAATGAGCAGTTCTTC. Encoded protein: CARSLVGGPNEQFF.

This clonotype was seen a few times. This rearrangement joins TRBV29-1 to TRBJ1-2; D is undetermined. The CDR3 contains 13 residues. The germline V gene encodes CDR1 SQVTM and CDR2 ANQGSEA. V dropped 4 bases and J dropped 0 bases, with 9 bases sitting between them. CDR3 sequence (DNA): TGCAGCGTTGTGGAGCCTACTAACTATGGCTACACCTTC. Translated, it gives CSVVEPTNYGYTF.

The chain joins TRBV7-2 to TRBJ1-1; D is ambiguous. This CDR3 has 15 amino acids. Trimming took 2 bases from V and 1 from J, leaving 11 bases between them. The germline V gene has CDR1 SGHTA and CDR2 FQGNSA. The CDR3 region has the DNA TGTGCCAGCAGCTTAAATGAGGGCGGGAACACTGAAGCTTTCTTT. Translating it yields CASSLNEGGNTEAFF.

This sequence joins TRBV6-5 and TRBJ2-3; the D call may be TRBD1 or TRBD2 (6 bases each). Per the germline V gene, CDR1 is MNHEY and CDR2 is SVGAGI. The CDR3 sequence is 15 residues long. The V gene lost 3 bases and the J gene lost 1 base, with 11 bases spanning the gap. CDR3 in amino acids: CASSYRGGRTDTQYF. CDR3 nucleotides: TGTGCCAGCAGTTATCGAGGGGGGCGCACAGATACGCAGTATTTT.

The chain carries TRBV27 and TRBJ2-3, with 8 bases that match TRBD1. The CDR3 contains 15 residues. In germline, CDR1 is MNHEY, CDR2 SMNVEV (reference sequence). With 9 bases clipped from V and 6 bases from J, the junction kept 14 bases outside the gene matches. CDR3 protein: CASQIRGRRGDTQYF. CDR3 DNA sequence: TGTGCCAGTCAAATCAGGGGGCGACGAGGGGATACGCAGTATTTT.

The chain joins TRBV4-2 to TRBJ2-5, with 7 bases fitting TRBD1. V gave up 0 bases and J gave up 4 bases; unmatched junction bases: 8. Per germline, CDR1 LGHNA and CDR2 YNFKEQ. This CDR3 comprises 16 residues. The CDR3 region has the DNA TGTGCCAGCAGCCAAGATGGGAAAGGGGGCGCAGAGACCCAGTACTTC. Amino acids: CASSQDGKGGAETQYF.

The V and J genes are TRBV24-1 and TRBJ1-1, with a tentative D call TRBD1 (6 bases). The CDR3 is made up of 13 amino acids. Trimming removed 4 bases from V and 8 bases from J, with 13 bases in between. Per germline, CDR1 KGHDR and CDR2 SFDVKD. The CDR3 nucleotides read TGTGCCACCAGTGACCTGACAGGTAGGGAAGCTTTCTTT. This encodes CATSDLTGREAFF.

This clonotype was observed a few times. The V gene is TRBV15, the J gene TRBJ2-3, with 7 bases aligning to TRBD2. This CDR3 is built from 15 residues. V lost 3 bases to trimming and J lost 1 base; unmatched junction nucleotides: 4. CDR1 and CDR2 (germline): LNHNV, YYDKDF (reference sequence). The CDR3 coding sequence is TGTGCCACCAGCAGCCCTAGCGGTGGCACAGATACGCAGTATTTT. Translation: CATSSPSGGTDTQYF.

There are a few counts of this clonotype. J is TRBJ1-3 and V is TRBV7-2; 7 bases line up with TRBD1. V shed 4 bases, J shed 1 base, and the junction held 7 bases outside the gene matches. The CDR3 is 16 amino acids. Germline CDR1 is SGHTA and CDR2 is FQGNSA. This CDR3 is CASSYTRGQSGNTIYF. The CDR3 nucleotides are TGTGCCAGCAGCTATACGAGGGGACAGTCTGGAAACACCATATATTTT.

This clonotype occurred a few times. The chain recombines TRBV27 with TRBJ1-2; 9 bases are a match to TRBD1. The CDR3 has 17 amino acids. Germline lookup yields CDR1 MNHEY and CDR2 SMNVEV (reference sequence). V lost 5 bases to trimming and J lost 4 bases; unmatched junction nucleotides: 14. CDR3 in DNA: TGTGCCAGCAGTCCCCGGGACAGGGTAAGAGGAGGCTATGGCTACACCTTC. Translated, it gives CASSPRDRVRGGYGYTF.

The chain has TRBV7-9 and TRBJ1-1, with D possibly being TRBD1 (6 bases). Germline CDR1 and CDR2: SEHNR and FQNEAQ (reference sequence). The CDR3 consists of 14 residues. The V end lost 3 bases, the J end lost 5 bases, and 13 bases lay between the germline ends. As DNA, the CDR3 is TGTGCCAGCAGCTTGGTCAGGGGATGGACTGAAGCTTTCTTT. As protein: CASSLVRGWTEAFF. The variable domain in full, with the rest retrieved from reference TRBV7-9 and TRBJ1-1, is DTGVSQNPRHKITKRGQNVTFRCDPISEHNRLYWYRQTLGQGPEFLTYFQNEAQLEKSRLLSDRFSAERPKGSFSTLEIQRTEQGDSAMYLCASSLVRGWTEAFFGQGTRLTVV.

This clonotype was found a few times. The CDR3 DNA reads TGCGCCAGCAGCCTCGGACAGGGGGCAGTCAATGAGCAGTTCTTC. Protein sequence: CASSLGQGAVNEQFF. The V call is TRBV4-3, the J call TRBJ2-1, with 11 bases that match TRBD1. This CDR3 comprises 15 residues. The ends lost 4 bases at V and 6 bases at J; junction bases unmatched: 5. Germline V gene sequence: CDR1 LGHNA, CDR2 YSLEER.

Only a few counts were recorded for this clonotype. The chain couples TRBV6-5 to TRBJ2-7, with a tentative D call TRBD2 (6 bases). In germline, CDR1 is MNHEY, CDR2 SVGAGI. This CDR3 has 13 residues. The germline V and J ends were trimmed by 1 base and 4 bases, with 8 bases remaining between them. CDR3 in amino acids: CASSYFRGYEQYF. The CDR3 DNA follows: TGTGCCAGCAGTTACTTCCGGGGGTACGAGCAGTACTTC.

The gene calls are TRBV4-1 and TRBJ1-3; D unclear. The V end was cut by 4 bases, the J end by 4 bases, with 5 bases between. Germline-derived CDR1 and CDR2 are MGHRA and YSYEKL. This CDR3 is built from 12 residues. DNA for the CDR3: TGCGCCAGCAGCCGAGTGGGAAACACCATATATTTT. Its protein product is CASSRVGNTIYF.

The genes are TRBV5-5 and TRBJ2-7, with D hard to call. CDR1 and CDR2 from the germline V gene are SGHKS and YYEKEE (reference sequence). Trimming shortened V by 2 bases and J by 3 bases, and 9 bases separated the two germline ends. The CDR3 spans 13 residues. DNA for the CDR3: TGTGCCAGCAGCTTTGTGGGCGGCTACGAGCAGTACTTC. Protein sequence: CASSFVGGYEQYF.

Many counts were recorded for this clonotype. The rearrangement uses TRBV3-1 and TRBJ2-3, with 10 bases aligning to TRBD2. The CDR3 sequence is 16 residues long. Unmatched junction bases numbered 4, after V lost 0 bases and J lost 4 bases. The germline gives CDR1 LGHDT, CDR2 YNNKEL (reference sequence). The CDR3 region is CASSQDLAGDSDTQYF. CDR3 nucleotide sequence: TGTGCCAGCAGCCAAGATCTAGCGGGGGATTCAGATACGCAGTATTTT.